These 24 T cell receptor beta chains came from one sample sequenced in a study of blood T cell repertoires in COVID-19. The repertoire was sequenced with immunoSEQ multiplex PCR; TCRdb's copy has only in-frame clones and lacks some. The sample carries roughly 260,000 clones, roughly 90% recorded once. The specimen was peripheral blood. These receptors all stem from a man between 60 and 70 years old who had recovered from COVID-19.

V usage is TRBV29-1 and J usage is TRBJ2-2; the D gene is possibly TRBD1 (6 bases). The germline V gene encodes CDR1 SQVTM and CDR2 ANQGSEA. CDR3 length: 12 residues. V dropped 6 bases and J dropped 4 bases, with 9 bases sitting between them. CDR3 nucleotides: TGCAGCGTACGGACAGCCACCGGGGAGCTGTTTTTT. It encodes CSVRTATGELFF.

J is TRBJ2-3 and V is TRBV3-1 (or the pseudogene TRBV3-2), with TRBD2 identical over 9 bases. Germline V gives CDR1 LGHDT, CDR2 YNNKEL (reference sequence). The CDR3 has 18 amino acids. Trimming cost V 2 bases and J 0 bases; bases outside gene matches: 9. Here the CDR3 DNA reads TGTGCCAGCAGCCAACCACAGCTGGCGGGGGGGAGCACAGATACGCAGTATTTT. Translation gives CASSQPQLAGGSTDTQYF.

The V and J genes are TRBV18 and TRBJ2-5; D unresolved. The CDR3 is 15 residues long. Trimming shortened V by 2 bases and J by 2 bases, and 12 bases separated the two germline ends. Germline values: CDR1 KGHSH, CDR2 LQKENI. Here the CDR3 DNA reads TGTGCCAGCTCACCAAATGCCCCAGGACAAGAGACCCAGTACTTC. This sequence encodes CASSPNAPGQETQYF.

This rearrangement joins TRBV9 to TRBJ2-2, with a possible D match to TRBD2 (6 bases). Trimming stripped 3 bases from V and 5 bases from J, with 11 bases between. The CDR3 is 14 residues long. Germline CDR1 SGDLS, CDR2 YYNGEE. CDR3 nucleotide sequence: TGTGCCAGCAGCGCCGGGACTTATACCGGGGAGCTGTTTTTT. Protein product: CASSAGTYTGELFF.

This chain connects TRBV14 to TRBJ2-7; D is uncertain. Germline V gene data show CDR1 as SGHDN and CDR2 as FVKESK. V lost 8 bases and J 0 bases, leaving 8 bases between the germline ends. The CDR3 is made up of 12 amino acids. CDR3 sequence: CASGVGSYEQYF. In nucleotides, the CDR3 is TGTGCCAGCGGAGTGGGCTCCTACGAGCAGTACTTC.

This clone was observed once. CDR3 sequence (DNA): TGTGCCAGCAGTTCAGCGGGATATGATGAAAAACTGTTTTTT. Residues: CASSSAGYDEKLFF. This sequence joins TRBV27 and TRBJ1-4, with D unresolved. Germline-derived CDR1 and CDR2 are MNHEY and SMNVEV (reference sequence). CDR3 length equals 14 residues. V lost 4 bases to trimming and J lost 6 bases, with 12 bases between them. Full variable domain (rest looked up from reference TRBV27 and TRBJ1-4): EAQVTQNPRYLITVTGKKLTVTCSQNMNHEYMSWYRQDPGLGLRQIYYSMNVEVTDKGDVPEGYKVSRKEKRNFPLILESPSPNQTSLYFCASSSAGYDEKLFFGSGTQLSVL.

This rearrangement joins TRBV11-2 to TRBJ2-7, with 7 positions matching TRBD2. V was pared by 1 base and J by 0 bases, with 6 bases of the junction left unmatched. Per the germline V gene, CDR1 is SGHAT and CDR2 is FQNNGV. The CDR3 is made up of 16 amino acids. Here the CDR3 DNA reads TGTGCCAGCAGCTTAGTTTTCCTAGCGGACTCCTACGAGCAGTACTTC. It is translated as CASSLVFLADSYEQYF.

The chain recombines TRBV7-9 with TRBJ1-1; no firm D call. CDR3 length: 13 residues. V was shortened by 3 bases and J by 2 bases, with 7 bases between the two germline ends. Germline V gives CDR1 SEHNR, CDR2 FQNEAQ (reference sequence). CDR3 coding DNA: TGTGCCAGCAGCTTCGCAGGTAACACTGAAGCTTTCTTT. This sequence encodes CASSFAGNTEAFF.

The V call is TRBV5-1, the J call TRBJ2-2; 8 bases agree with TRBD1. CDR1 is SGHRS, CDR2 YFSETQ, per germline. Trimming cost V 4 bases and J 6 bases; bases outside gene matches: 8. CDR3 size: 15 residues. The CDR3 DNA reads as TGCGCCAGCAGCACCGGACAGGGATTCGCCGGGGAGCTGTTTTTT. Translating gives CASSTGQGFAGELFF.

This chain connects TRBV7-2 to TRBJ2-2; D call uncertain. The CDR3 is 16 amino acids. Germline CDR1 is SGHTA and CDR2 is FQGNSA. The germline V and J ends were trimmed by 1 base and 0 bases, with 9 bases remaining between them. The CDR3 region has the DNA TGTGCCAGCAGCTTAGTCGGCAGGACGAACACCGGGGAGCTGTTTTTT. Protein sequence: CASSLVGRTNTGELFF.

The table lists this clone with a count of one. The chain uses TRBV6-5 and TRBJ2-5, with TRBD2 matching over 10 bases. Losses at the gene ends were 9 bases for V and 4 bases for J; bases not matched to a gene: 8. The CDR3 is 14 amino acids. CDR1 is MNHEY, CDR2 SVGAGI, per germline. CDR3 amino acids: CASKSGGARETQYF. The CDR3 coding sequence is TGTGCCAGTAAAAGCGGGGGGGCAAGAGAGACCCAGTACTTC.

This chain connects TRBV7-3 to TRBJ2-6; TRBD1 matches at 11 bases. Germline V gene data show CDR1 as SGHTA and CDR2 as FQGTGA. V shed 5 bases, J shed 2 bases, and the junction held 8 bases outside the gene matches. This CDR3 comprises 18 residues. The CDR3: CASSPTGTGGAGANVLTF. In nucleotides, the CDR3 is TGTGCCAGCAGCCCAACCGGGACAGGGGGTGCTGGGGCCAACGTCCTGACTTTC.

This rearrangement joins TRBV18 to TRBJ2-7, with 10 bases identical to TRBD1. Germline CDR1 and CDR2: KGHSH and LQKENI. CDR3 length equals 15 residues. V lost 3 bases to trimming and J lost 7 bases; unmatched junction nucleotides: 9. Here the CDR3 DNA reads TGTGCCAGCTCACCGCGGGGGACAGGGGCCGGGGAGCAGTACTTC. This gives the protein CASSPRGTGAGEQYF. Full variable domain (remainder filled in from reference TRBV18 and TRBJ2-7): NAGVMQNPRHLVRRRGQEARLRCSPMKGHSHVYWYRQLPEEGLKFMVYLQKENIIDESGMPKERFSAEFPKEGPSILRIQQVVRGDSAAYFCASSPRGTGAGEQYFGPGTRLTVT.

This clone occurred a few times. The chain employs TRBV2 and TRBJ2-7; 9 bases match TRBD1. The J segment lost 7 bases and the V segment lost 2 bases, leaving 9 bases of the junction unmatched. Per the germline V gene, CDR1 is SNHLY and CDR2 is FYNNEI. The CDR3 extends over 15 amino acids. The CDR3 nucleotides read TGTGCCAGCAGTGAAAGGGGGACAGGGTACAGGGAGCAGTACTTC. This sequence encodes CASSERGTGYREQYF.

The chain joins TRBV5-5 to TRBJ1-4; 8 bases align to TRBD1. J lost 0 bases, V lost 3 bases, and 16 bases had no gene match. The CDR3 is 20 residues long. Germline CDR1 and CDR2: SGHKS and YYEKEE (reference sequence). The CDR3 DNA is TGTGCCAGCAGCTCACGGACTTGGACAGGGCCCCATGCAACTAATGAAAAACTGTTTTTT. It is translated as CASSSRTWTGPHATNEKLFF.

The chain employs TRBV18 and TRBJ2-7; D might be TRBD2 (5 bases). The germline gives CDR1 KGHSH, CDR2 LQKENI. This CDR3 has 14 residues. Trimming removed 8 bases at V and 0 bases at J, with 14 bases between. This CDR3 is CASAGGLRSYEQYF. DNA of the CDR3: TGTGCCAGCGCGGGCGGGCTGCGCTCCTACGAGCAGTACTTC.

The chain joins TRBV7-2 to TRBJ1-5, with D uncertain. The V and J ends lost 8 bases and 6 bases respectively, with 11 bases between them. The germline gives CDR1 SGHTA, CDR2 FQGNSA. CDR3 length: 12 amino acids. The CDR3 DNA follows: TGTGCCAGCGGGAGGGAGCCTCAGCCCCAGCATTTT. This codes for CASGREPQPQHF.

The CDR3 DNA reads as TGTGCCAGCAGACGGGCCGGGACGGAGGGGACCCAGTACTTC. This translates into CASRRAGTEGTQYF. V usage is TRBV5-5 and J usage is TRBJ2-5, with D possibly being TRBD2 (6 bases). Germline lookup yields CDR1 SGHKS and CDR2 YYEKEE (reference sequence). Trimming shortened V by 5 bases and J by 7 bases, and 18 bases separated the two germline ends. CDR3 length: 14 residues.

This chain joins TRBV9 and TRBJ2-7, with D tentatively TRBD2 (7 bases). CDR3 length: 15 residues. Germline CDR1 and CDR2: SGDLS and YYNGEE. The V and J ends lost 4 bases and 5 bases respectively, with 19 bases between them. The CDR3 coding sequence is TGTGCCAGCAGCCCGCGGGGGCTCTTTAAAGACGAGCAGTACTTC. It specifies CASSPRGLFKDEQYF.

CDR3 sequence: CASSPTGTGIGYTF. The CDR3 DNA reads TGTGCCAGCTCACCGACCGGGACAGGAATTGGCTACACCTTC. The chain is built from TRBV18 and TRBJ1-2, with 8 bases matching TRBD1. Germline trimming cut 3 bases from V and 7 bases from J; bases unmatched to any gene: 7. CDR1 is KGHSH and CDR2 is LQKENI in the germline V gene. The CDR3 is 14 residues long.

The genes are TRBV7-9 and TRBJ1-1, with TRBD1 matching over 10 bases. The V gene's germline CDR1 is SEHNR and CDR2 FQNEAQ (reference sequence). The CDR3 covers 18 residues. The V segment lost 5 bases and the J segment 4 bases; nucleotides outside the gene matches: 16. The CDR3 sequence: CASSQKAGQGGMGTEAFF. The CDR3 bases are TGTGCCAGCAGCCAAAAGGCTGGACAGGGGGGAATGGGCACTGAAGCTTTCTTT.

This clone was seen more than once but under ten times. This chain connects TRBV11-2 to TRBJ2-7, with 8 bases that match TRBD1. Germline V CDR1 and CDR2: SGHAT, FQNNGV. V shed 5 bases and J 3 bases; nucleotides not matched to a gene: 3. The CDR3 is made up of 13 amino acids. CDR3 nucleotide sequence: TGTGCCAGCAGCCGCGGGACAGGCTACGAGCAGTACTTC. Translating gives CASSRGTGYEQYF.

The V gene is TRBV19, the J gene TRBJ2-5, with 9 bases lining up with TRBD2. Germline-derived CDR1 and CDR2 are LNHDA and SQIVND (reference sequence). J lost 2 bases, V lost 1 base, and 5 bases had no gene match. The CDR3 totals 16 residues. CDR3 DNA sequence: TGTGCCAGTAGTATAGTTCGAGCGGGGGGTCAAGAGACCCAGTACTTC. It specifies CASSIVRAGGQETQYF.

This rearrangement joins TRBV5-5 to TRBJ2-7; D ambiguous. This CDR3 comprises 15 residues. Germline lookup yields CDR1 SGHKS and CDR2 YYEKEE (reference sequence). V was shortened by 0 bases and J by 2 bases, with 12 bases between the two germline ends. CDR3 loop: CASSLDVVVAYEQYF. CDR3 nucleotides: TGTGCCAGCAGCTTGGACGTTGTGGTAGCCTACGAGCAGTACTTC. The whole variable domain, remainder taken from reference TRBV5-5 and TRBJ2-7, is DAGVTQSPTHLIKTRGQQVTLRCSPISGHKSVSWYQQVLGQGPQFIFQYYEKEERGRGNFPDRFSARQFPNYSSELNVNALLLGDSALYLCASSLDVVVAYEQYFGPGTRLTVT.